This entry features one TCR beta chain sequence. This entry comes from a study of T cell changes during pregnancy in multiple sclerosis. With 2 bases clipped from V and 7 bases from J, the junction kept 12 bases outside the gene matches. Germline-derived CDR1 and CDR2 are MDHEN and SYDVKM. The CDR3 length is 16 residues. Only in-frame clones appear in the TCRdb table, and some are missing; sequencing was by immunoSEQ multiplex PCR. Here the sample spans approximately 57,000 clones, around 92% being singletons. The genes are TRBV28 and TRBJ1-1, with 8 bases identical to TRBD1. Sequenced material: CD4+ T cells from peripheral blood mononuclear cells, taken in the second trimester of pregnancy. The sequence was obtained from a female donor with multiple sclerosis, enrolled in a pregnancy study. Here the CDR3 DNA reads TGTGCCAGCAGTTTAGGGAGCCAGGGGGCTGGTAGTGAAGCTTTCTTT. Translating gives CASSLGSQGAGSEAFF.